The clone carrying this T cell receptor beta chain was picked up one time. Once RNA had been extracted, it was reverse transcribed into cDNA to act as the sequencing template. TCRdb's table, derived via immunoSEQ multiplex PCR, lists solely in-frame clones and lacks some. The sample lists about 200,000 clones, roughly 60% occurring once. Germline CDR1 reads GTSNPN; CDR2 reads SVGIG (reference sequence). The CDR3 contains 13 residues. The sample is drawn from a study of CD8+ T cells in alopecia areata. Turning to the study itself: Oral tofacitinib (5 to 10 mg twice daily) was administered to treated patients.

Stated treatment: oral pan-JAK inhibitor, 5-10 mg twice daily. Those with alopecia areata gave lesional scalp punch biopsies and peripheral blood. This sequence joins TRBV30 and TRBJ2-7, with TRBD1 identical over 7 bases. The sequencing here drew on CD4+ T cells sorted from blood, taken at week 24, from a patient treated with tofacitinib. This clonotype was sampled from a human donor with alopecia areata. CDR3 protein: CAQDRSATEEQYF. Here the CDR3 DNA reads TGTGCGCAGGACAGGTCGGCTACGGAAGAGCAGTACTTC.